These 28 T cell receptor beta chains were all obtained from the same sample, sequenced in a study of T cells in Graves' hyperthyroidism and ophthalmopathy. Amplification of TCR beta CDR3 regions was performed using RNA transcripts as template. HTBI primers were employed in a first-round RT-PCR of the TCR CDR3. TCRdb reprocessed the multiplex PCR reads with MiXCR, giving one entry per CDR3 protein. In the table there are roughly 420,000 distinct CDR3 sequences, around a sixth of which are singletons. Sequenced sample: blood. The receptors stem from a woman aged 18-29 years with Graves' hyperthyroidism.

This clonotype was picked up a small number of times. V usage is TRBV5-8 and J usage is TRBJ2-1; either TRBD1 or TRBD2 may supply D (9 bases each). Trimming shortened V by 1 base and J by 10 bases, and 33 bases separated the two germline ends. Per the germline V gene, CDR1 is SGHTS and CDR2 is YDEGEE. The CDR3 has 20 amino acids. CDR3 loop: CASSLQRDREDWREGIEQFF. The CDR3 DNA reads TGTGCCAGCAGCTTGCAACGGGACAGGGAAGACTGGCGGGAGGGCATCGAGCAGTTCTTC.

This chain links TRBV27 with TRBJ1-5; D gene uncertain. Germline V CDR1 and CDR2: MNHEY, SMNVEV (reference sequence). This CDR3 has 13 residues. V lost 3 bases, J lost 7 bases, and 10 bases lay in between. The CDR3 sequence is CASSFGVEQPQHF. The DNA for the CDR3 is TGTGCCAGCAGTTTTGGGGTAGAACAGCCCCAGCATTTT.

CDR3 nucleotides: TGTGCCAGCAGCATCGGGGGCATAAGCGCCGGGGGTGAGCAGTTCTTC. Amino acid sequence: CASSIGGISAGGEQFF. The chain is built from TRBV13 and TRBJ2-1; D may match TRBD1 or TRBD2 (6 bases each). This CDR3 is 16 amino acids long. Germline CDR1 and CDR2: PRHDT and FYEKMQ (reference sequence). V was trimmed by 5 bases and J by 9 bases, leaving 23 bases between them.

In its sample, this clonotype was seen many times. The chain has TRBV20-1 and TRBJ2-5; TRBD1 aligns across 8 bases. Trimming removed 0 bases from V and 5 bases from J; junction bases left unmatched: 8. Germline CDR1 reads DFQATT; CDR2 reads SNEGSKA (reference sequence). The CDR3 loop spans 15 amino acids. Written as DNA, the CDR3 is TGCAGTGCTAGAGATGGGCAGGGGGCGGGGGAGACCCAGTACTTC. Amino acid sequence: CSARDGQGAGETQYF.

In this sample, this clonotype turned up many times. The rearrangement uses TRBV10-3 and TRBJ2-5, with D hard to call. With 3 bases removed from V and 5 bases from J, the gap between germline ends came to 7 bases. CDR1 and CDR2 (germline): ENHRY, SYGVKD. The CDR3 has 12 residues. The CDR3 region has the DNA TGTGCCATCAGTGAAGCCCGGGAGACCCAGTACTTC. Amino acid sequence: CAISEARETQYF.

The rearrangement joins TRBV7-3 to TRBJ2-7, with D perhaps TRBD1 or TRBD2 (5 bases each). CDR1 and CDR2 (germline): SGHTA, FQGTGA. The CDR3 runs to 13 residues. Between the trimmed V and J ends, which lost 4 bases and 7 bases, there was a span of 14 bases. The CDR3 sequence: CASSSGTATEQYF. The DNA for the CDR3 is TGTGCCAGCAGCTCGGGGACCGCGACGGAGCAGTACTTC.

The V and J genes are TRBV4-2 and TRBJ2-5, with 13 bases matching TRBD2. CDR3 length equals 18 residues. The V gene end was trimmed by 0 bases and the J gene end by 4 bases; junction bases not matched to a gene: 8. In germline, CDR1 is LGHNA, CDR2 YNFKEQ. CDR3 DNA: TGTGCCAGCAGCCAAGAACTAGCGGGGGGGCCGATCACAGAGACCCAGTACTTC. This sequence encodes CASSQELAGGPITETQYF.

This clonotype has a count of ten or more. This chain joins TRBV13 and TRBJ2-7; 8 positions match TRBD1. From germline, CDR1 is PRHDT and CDR2 FYEKMQ (reference sequence). CDR3 size: 17 residues. V lost 5 bases and J lost 2; bases outside the gene matches: 14. The CDR3 bases are TGTGCCAGCAGCCCACCAACCGGGACAGGAAAAACCTACGAGCAGTACTTC. Its protein product is CASSPPTGTGKTYEQYF.

At least ten counts were recorded for this clonotype. The chain has TRBV5-8 and TRBJ1-4; D gene ambiguous. The CDR3 is 16 amino acids. Germline CDR1 reads SGHTS; CDR2 reads YDEGEE. V was pared by 4 bases and J by 8 bases, with 21 bases between. The CDR3 DNA sequence: TGTGCCAGCAGCCCAAGGAGGACCCCCCTAAACGAAAAACTGTTTTTT. This encodes CASSPRRTPLNEKLFF.

This clonotype was recorded at least ten times. The chain employs TRBV18 and TRBJ2-5; TRBD1 aligns across 7 bases. The length of the CDR3 is 14 residues. V shed 4 bases, J shed 4 bases, and the junction held 6 bases outside the gene matches. CDR1 is KGHSH and CDR2 is LQKENI in the germline V gene. The CDR3 protein is CASSRQGIGETQYF. The CDR3 DNA follows: TGTGCCAGCTCACGACAGGGAATAGGAGAGACCCAGTACTTC. Using reference TRBV18 and TRBJ2-5 for the parts outside the CDR3, the full variable domain is NAGVMQNPRHLVRRRGQEARLRCSPMKGHSHVYWYRQLPEEGLKFMVYLQKENIIDESGMPKERFSAEFPKEGPSILRIQQVVRGDSAAYFCASSRQGIGETQYFGPGTRLLVL.

The gene calls are TRBV5-6 and TRBJ1-2; 7 bases line up with TRBD1. The CDR3 is 14 residues long. Trimming at V came to 4 bases and at J to 6 bases, leaving 9 bases not matched to a gene. The germline gives CDR1 SGHDT, CDR2 YYEEEE. The CDR3 loop is CASSQPDREHGYTF. The CDR3 DNA sequence: TGTGCCAGCAGCCAACCCGACAGGGAGCATGGCTACACCTTC.

In this sample, this clonotype turned up many times. The chain couples TRBV7-9 to TRBJ1-2; D is uncertain. Trimming cost V 8 bases and J 4 bases, with 11 bases left between them. The CDR3 consists of 12 residues. Germline V CDR1 and CDR2: SEHNR, FQNEAQ (reference sequence). The CDR3 loop is CASGLGSYGYTF. As DNA, the CDR3 is TGTGCCAGCGGGCTGGGGAGCTATGGCTACACCTTC.

This clonotype has at least ten counts. CDR3 coding DNA: TGTGCCAGCAGTGAACGGACAGGCCTCGGTGTTTGGCAGTACTTC. Its translation is CASSERTGLGVWQYF. V and J are TRBV6-1 and TRBJ2-7, with 7 nucleotides matching TRBD1. Unmatched junction bases numbered 13, after V lost 2 bases and J lost 9 bases. This CDR3 spans 15 amino acids. Germline V lookup: CDR1 MNHNS, CDR2 SASEGT.

The sample holds many counts of this clonotype. The rearrangement links TRBV2 to TRBJ2-1; 9 nucleotides line up with TRBD2. Looked up from germline, CDR1 is SNHLY and CDR2 is FYNNEI. The CDR3 loop spans 15 amino acids. V dropped 1 base and J dropped 8; count of bases not matched to a gene: 6. CDR3 amino acids: CASSEGAGGPDEQFF. The CDR3 region has the DNA TGTGCCAGCAGTGAAGGGGCGGGAGGGCCAGATGAGCAGTTCTTC.

This clonotype was counted at least ten times. This sequence joins TRBV28 and TRBJ1-2; D gene unclear. Trimming removed 6 bases from V and 8 bases from J, with 16 bases in between. CDR3 length: 13 residues. CDR1 MDHEN and CDR2 SYDVKM come from the germline V gene. CDR3 region: CASRAGGQRGYTF. DNA of the CDR3: TGTGCCAGCAGGGCAGGAGGGCAGAGGGGCTACACCTTC.

The chain is built from TRBV24-1 and TRBJ2-2; tentatively, D is TRBD2 (6 bases). Germline assignment: CDR1 KGHDR and CDR2 SFDVKD. Trimming left V 0 bases short and J 4 bases short, with 20 bases between. The CDR3 extends over 19 amino acids. Written as DNA, the CDR3 is TGTGCCACCAGTGATTTGCGGCCCGAGGCAGGGAGGATCACCGGGGAGCTGTTTTTT. Encoded protein: CATSDLRPEAGRITGELFF.

This clonotype was recorded at least ten times. The rearrangement links TRBV5-6 to TRBJ2-3; 11 bases fit TRBD2. V lost 4 bases, J lost 4 bases, and 11 bases stayed unmatched. The CDR3 is 17 residues long. Germline CDR1 and CDR2: SGHDT and YYEEEE. The CDR3 DNA reads TGTGCCAGCAGCCTCCGGAGGTCTAGCGGGGGGTCAGATACGCAGTATTTT. It is translated as CASSLRRSSGGSDTQYF.

There are many counts of this clonotype. The V and J genes are TRBV28 and TRBJ1-5; 8 positions agree with TRBD1. This CDR3 contains 14 residues. Per germline, CDR1 MDHEN and CDR2 SYDVKM. The junction had 6 bases not matched to a gene; V was cut back by 6 bases and J by 5 bases. The CDR3 DNA is TGTGCCAGCAGAAAACAGGGGGTTTATCAGCCCCAGCATTTT. Translating it yields CASRKQGVYQPQHF.

The V and J genes are TRBV10-3 and TRBJ2-1; 10 nucleotides match TRBD2. Germline V gene sequence: CDR1 ENHRY, CDR2 SYGVKD. There are 14 residues in the CDR3. The J segment lost 6 bases and the V segment lost 10 bases, leaving 9 bases of the junction unmatched. The chain's CDR3 is CATQAGGPSNEQFF. The DNA of the CDR3 is TGTGCCACCCAAGCGGGGGGGCCCTCCAATGAGCAGTTCTTC.

This clonotype was counted at least ten times. The J gene is TRBJ2-2, the V gene TRBV20-1; D is ambiguous. V lost 0 bases and J lost 2, with 10 bases in between. Germline CDR1 and CDR2: DFQATT and SNEGSKA (reference sequence). CDR3 length: 15 residues. As DNA, the CDR3 is TGCAGTGCTAGAGATTTCGTCGGTAACACCGGGGAGCTGTTTTTT. This gives the protein CSARDFVGNTGELFF.

A few counts support this clonotype. A junction boundary mismatches the germline segment, possibly from a read error. The chain employs TRBV7-2 and TRBJ2-2, with D possibly being TRBD2 (5 bases). The CDR3 has 13 residues. The germline CDR1 and CDR2 sequences are SGHTA and FQGNSA. CDR3 bases: TGTGCCAGCAGCCCCAAAGCTACCGGGGAGCTGGTTTTT. It yields the protein CASSPKATGELVF.

This clonotype was recorded at least ten times. The chain has TRBV9 and TRBJ2-3, with D hard to call. CDR3 size: 15 residues. Germline CDR1 SGDLS, CDR2 YYNGEE. Trimming cost V 0 bases and J 0 bases, with 8 bases left between them. This CDR3 reads CASSVGESSTDTQYF. DNA for the CDR3: TGTGCCAGCAGCGTAGGCGAATCTAGCACAGATACGCAGTATTTT.

This clonotype was detected many times. The chain employs TRBV12-3 or TRBV12-4 and TRBJ2-2; 8 bases match TRBD2. V shed 6 bases, J shed 1 base, and the junction held 10 bases outside the gene matches. The CDR3 is made up of 17 amino acids. CDR3 DNA sequence: TGTGCCAGCAGCCGGGGGGGGAGCGGGCTGAACACCGGGGAGCTGTTTTTT. Encoded protein: CASSRGGSGLNTGELFF.

This clonotype was recorded many times. The chain couples TRBV2 to TRBJ2-1; 10 bases map to TRBD2. Per the germline V gene, CDR1 is SNHLY and CDR2 is FYNNEI. This CDR3 has 14 amino acids. The J segment lost 3 bases and the V segment lost 7 bases, leaving 3 bases of the junction unmatched. CDR3 bases: TGTGCCAGCACGCGGACTAGCGGCTACAATGAGCAGTTCTTC. Translating gives CASTRTSGYNEQFF.

This chain uses TRBV9 with TRBJ1-3; D is undetermined. The V end lost 3 bases, the J end lost 1 base, and 8 bases lay between the germline ends. The CDR3 totals 14 residues. CDR1 and CDR2 from the germline V gene are SGDLS and YYNGEE. The CDR3 nucleotides are TGTGCCAGCAGCGACCGAATTTCTGGAAACACCATATATTTT. It yields the protein CASSDRISGNTIYF.

This clonotype was detected many times. This chain joins TRBV2 and TRBJ1-6; D not certain. Trimming removed 6 bases at V and 14 bases at J, with 8 bases between. The CDR3 is made up of 10 amino acids. CDR1 is SNHLY and CDR2 is FYNNEI in the germline V gene. The CDR3 region is CASSFTSLHF. CDR3 nucleotides: TGTGCCAGCAGCTTCACGTCCCTCCACTTT.

The sample holds many counts of this clonotype. The chain is built from TRBV6-5 and TRBJ2-5; possibly TRBD2 for D (7 bases). The germline gives CDR1 MNHEY, CDR2 SVGAGI. The CDR3 runs 15 residues. Trimming cost V 0 bases and J 2 bases, with 10 bases left between them. The CDR3 bases are TGTGCCAGCAGTTACTCGGAGGGGGGGCAAGAGACCCAGTACTTC. Amino acid sequence: CASSYSEGGQETQYF.

In DNA form, the CDR3 reads TGTGCCAGCAGCCTTTGGAACACTGAAGCTTTCTTT. The encoded protein is CASSLWNTEAFF. The V gene is TRBV5-6, the J gene TRBJ1-1; D is unresolved. The CDR3 consists of 12 residues. V lost 4 bases, J lost 1 base, and 5 bases lay in between. The germline V gene has CDR1 SGHDT and CDR2 YYEEEE. Full variable domain (outside the CDR3, taken from reference TRBV5-6 and TRBJ1-1): DAGVTQSPTHLIKTRGQQVTLRCSPKSGHDTVSWYQQALGQGPQFIFQYYEEEERQRGNFPDRFSGHQFPNYSSELNVNALLLGDSALYLCASSLWNTEAFFGQGTRLTVV.